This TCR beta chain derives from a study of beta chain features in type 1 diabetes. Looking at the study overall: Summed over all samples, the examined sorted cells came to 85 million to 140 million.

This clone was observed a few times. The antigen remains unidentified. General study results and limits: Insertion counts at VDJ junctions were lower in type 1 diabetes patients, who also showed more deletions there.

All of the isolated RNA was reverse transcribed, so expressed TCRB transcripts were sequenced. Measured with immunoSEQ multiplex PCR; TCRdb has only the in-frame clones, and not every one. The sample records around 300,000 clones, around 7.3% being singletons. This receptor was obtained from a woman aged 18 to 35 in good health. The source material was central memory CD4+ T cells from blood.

CDR3 DNA sequence: TGTGCCAGCAGCCCCGGGCTGTTCCAGGTTACTAACACTGAAGCTTTCTTT. Translation gives CASSPGLFQVTNTEAFF. V is TRBV7-9 and J is TRBJ1-1; D is unresolved. The germline V and J ends were trimmed by 5 bases and 2 bases, with 21 bases remaining between them. The germline gives CDR1 SEHNR, CDR2 FQNEAQ (reference sequence). This CDR3 is built from 17 residues.